The 25 T cell receptor beta chains given below trace back to one sample, sequenced in a study of identical twins. TCRdb re-analysed the 5' RACE reads in MiXCR, keeping a single row per CDR3 protein. The sample lists 400,000 to 550,000 distinct CDR3 sequences, approximately 24% seen once, with about 3% in the top ten. The same data also went into a second study, on T cells expressing NK-cell markers.

The source material was CD4+ T cells sorted from blood. The receptor set was obtained from a woman aged 18-30 years in good health.

The V call is TRBV21-1, the J call TRBJ2-6; the D call in the table, TRBD1, was not verified against the DNA. TRBV21-1 is labeled a pseudogene. The length of the CDR3 is 19 residues. DNA of the CDR3: TGTGCCAGCAGCAAATTACCGACAGATAATAGCTCTGGGGCCAACGTCCTGACTTTC. Encoded protein: CASSKLPTDNSSGANVLTF.

The chain employs TRBV20-1 and TRBJ2-7; the D is unclear. CDR3 length: 16 amino acids. Trimming took 1 base from V and 3 from J, leaving 19 bases between them. The germline V gene encodes CDR1 DFQATT and CDR2 SNEGSKA (reference sequence). The CDR3 nucleotides read TGCAGTGCTAGAGTTGTTTGCTACCACCCAGGCTACGAGCAGTACTTC. The encoded protein is CSARVVCYHPGYEQYF.

The sample holds a few counts of this clonotype. The chain has TRBV4-3 and TRBJ2-7, with TRBD2 matching 7 bases. Germline CDR1 reads LGHNA; CDR2 reads YSLEER. This CDR3 is built from 16 residues. With 0 bases clipped from V and 7 bases from J, the junction kept 12 bases outside the gene matches. In nucleotides, the CDR3 is TGCGCCAGCAGCCAAGATGGAACTAGCGCGTCTCGTGAGCAGTACTTC. It yields the protein CASSQDGTSASREQYF.

The rearrangement links TRBV6-5 to TRBJ2-7; TRBD2 agrees at 7 bases. V was clipped by 6 bases and J by 10 bases; unmatched bases: 9. This CDR3 comprises 12 residues. Germline CDR1 and CDR2: MNHEY and SVGAGI. The CDR3 nucleotides are TGTGCCAGCAGACTCTGGGGGGGTGAACAGTACTTC. Protein: CASRLWGGEQYF.

The rearrangement uses TRBV12-3 or TRBV12-4 and TRBJ2-5, with 10 bases identical to TRBD1. The CDR3 contains 15 residues. V dropped 5 bases and J dropped 5; count of bases not matched to a gene: 8. The CDR3 protein is CASSNRDRGRETQYF. CDR3 DNA: TGTGCCAGCAGTAACCGGGACAGGGGCCGGGAGACCCAGTACTTC.

This clonotype showed up just a few times. V usage is TRBV24-1 and J usage is TRBJ2-2, with no clear D. The length of the CDR3 is 13 residues. Germline CDR1 is KGHDR and CDR2 is SFDVKD. Trimming stripped 6 bases from V and 5 bases from J, with 9 bases between. The CDR3 DNA follows: TGTGCCACCAGTACGTTTGGTACCGGGGAGCTGTTTTTT. It is translated as CATSTFGTGELFF.

This clonotype was seen more than once but under ten times. CDR3 nucleotides: TGCAGCGTTCAGGGGTGGGATACGCAGTATTTT. It yields the protein CSVQGWDTQYF. This chain uses TRBV29-1 with TRBJ2-3; D may be TRBD1 (6 bases). The CDR3 is 11 amino acids. Trimming pared 5 bases from V and 6 bases from J, leaving 9 bases between. In germline, CDR1 is SQVTM, CDR2 ANQGSEA.

The table lists this clonotype with a few counts. The chain carries TRBV5-1 and TRBJ2-1; possibly TRBD2 for D (5 bases). V dropped 0 bases and J dropped 7 bases, with 20 bases sitting between them. Per the germline V gene, CDR1 is SGHRS and CDR2 is YFSETQ. The CDR3 covers 17 residues. CDR3 protein: CASSLEMDFQGPNEQFF. For the CDR3, the DNA is TGCGCCAGCAGCTTGGAGATGGACTTTCAAGGGCCTAATGAGCAGTTCTTC.

This clonotype was found a few times. V gene TRBV5-1 combines with J gene TRBJ2-7, with a tentative D call TRBD1 (6 bases). The germline V gene encodes CDR1 SGHRS and CDR2 YFSETQ. V was shortened by 3 bases and J by 3 bases, with 16 bases between the two germline ends. The CDR3 is 15 amino acids. CDR3 bases: TGCGCCAGCAGCTCCGGGACACCAGGGTACTACGAGCAGTACTTC. It specifies CASSSGTPGYYEQYF.

The chain carries TRBV28 and TRBJ2-7; 7 bases are shared with TRBD2. This CDR3 is 16 amino acids long. Germline values: CDR1 MDHEN, CDR2 SYDVKM. The V segment lost 6 bases and the J segment 2 bases; nucleotides outside the gene matches: 13. The CDR3 coding sequence is TGTGCCAGCAGCGCCCCCTCAGCGGGAACGACCTACGAGCAGTACTTC. Translated, it gives CASSAPSAGTTYEQYF.

The rearrangement uses TRBV28 and TRBJ2-1; TRBD2 aligns across 7 bases. The CDR3 totals 16 residues. Germline CDR1 is MDHEN and CDR2 is SYDVKM. Trimming removed 2 bases from V and 0 bases from J; junction bases left unmatched: 4. Here the CDR3 DNA reads TGTGCCAGCAGTTTAAGGCTAGCGGACTCCTACAATGAGCAGTTCTTC. This translates into CASSLRLADSYNEQFF.

J is TRBJ2-1 and V is TRBV12-3 or TRBV12-4, with D uncertain. V was clipped by 6 bases and J by 6 bases, with 12 bases between them. The CDR3 has 13 amino acids. CDR3: CASSLTPFNEQFF. The CDR3 nucleotides are TGTGCCAGCAGCTTGACTCCATTCAATGAGCAGTTCTTC.

The chain uses TRBV5-1 and TRBJ1-1, with 11 bases identical to TRBD1. Losses at the gene ends were 5 bases for V and 4 bases for J; bases not matched to a gene: 7. The CDR3 spans 15 residues. Per germline, CDR1 SGHRS and CDR2 YFSETQ. The CDR3 coding sequence is TGCGCCAGCAGGTGGACAGGGGGCGGTGGCACTGAAGCTTTCTTT. Translated: CASRWTGGGGTEAFF.

The chain uses TRBV20-1 and TRBJ2-5, with TRBD1 matching 7 bases. J gave up 5 bases and V 4 bases, and 7 bases lay outside the gene matches. CDR1 and CDR2 (germline): DFQATT, SNEGSKA (reference sequence). There are 13 residues in the CDR3. The CDR3 reads CSATAGTVETQYF. CDR3 bases: TGCAGTGCTACCGCCGGGACAGTCGAGACCCAGTACTTC.

This clonotype has only a few counts. The chain employs TRBV7-8 and TRBJ2-3; no firm D call. Germline V CDR1 and CDR2: SGHVS, FQNEAQ. CDR3 size: 13 residues. Trimming shortened V by 6 bases and J by 4 bases, and 11 bases separated the two germline ends. Written as DNA, the CDR3 is TGTGCCAGCAGTCTAAGGGCTCCAGATACGCAGTATTTT. Protein product: CASSLRAPDTQYF.

The chain uses TRBV20-1 and TRBJ2-7; possibly TRBD2 for D (6 bases). CDR1 is DFQATT and CDR2 is SNEGSKA in the germline V gene (reference sequence). The CDR3 has 15 amino acids. V lost 6 bases and J 3 bases, leaving 21 bases between the germline ends. This chain's CDR3 is CSASTMSDGGYEQYF. The CDR3 DNA reads TGCAGTGCAAGTACTATGTCAGACGGGGGCTACGAGCAGTACTTC.

The genes are TRBV6-2 or TRBV6-3 and TRBJ2-7, with D possibly called TRBD1 or TRBD2 (5 bases each). CDR3 length: 15 amino acids. V was pared by 3 bases and J by 3 bases, with 15 bases between. The V gene's germline CDR1 is MNHEY and CDR2 SVGEGT. CDR3 sequence: CASSYKAGSLYEQYF. DNA for the CDR3: TGTGCCAGCAGTTATAAGGCAGGGAGTCTCTACGAGCAGTACTTC.

This chain joins TRBV2 and TRBJ1-1; the D gene is possibly TRBD1 (5 bases). V was trimmed by 6 bases and J by 5 bases, leaving 10 bases between them. In germline, CDR1 is SNHLY, CDR2 FYNNEI. The CDR3 runs to 12 residues. CDR3 amino acids: CASRGEMTEAFF. The CDR3 bases are TGTGCCAGCAGAGGGGAAATGACTGAAGCTTTCTTT.

This chain connects TRBV6-6 to TRBJ2-1; maybe TRBD2 (7 bases). This CDR3 has 12 residues. V dropped 10 bases and J dropped 8 bases, with 15 bases sitting between them. Germline CDR1 is MNHNY and CDR2 is SVGAGI (reference sequence). The chain's CDR3 is CAMGGGQYEQFF. The DNA for the CDR3 is TGTGCCATGGGGGGGGGCCAGTATGAGCAGTTCTTC.

This clonotype was recorded a few times. The gene calls are TRBV6-6 and TRBJ2-3; the D is unclear. The V gene lost 5 bases and the J gene lost 5 bases, with 8 bases spanning the gap. The CDR3 contains 12 residues. Germline CDR1 is MNHNY and CDR2 is SVGAGI (reference sequence). This CDR3 is CASSTQRDTQYF. CDR3 bases: TGTGCCAGCAGTACACAACGAGATACGCAGTATTTT.

The chain has TRBV21-1 and TRBJ2-5. TRBV21-1 is a recognized pseudogene. This CDR3 is 14 amino acids long. CDR3 nucleotide sequence: TGTGCCAGCAGCAAGGGATTACTCCAAGAGACCCAGTACTTC. Protein product: CASSKGLLQETQYF.

The V and J genes are TRBV6-2 or TRBV6-3 and TRBJ2-3; maybe TRBD2 (5 bases). CDR3 length equals 16 residues. The V gene lost 2 bases and the J gene lost 1 base, with 13 bases spanning the gap. Germline V gene data show CDR1 as MNHEY and CDR2 as SVGEGT. Here the CDR3 reads CASSYRQLAGTDTQYF. The CDR3 DNA reads as TGTGCCAGCAGTTACCGCCAGCTAGCAGGCACAGATACGCAGTATTTT.

This clonotype was observed a handful of times. V and J are TRBV20-1 and TRBJ2-5; either TRBD1 or TRBD2 may supply D (5 bases each). V was trimmed by 6 bases and J by 5 bases, leaving 19 bases between them. CDR3 length: 14 amino acids. Germline lookup yields CDR1 DFQATT and CDR2 SNEGSKA (reference sequence). The CDR3 here is CSALGTETGETQYF. The CDR3 bases are TGCAGTGCCCTGGGGACCGAAACGGGGGAGACCCAGTACTTC.

The V call is TRBV3-1, the J call TRBJ2-7; TRBD1 matches at 11 bases. V trimming: 0 bases; J trimming: 3 bases; junction bases outside the gene matches: 13. Germline CDR1 and CDR2: LGHDT and YNNKEL (reference sequence). The CDR3 runs to 19 residues. In DNA, the CDR3 is TGTGCCAGCAGCCAAGATGAGAACATACCGGGACAGGGGGTCTACGAGCAGTACTTC. Translating gives CASSQDENIPGQGVYEQYF.

The CDR3 coding sequence is TGTGCCAGCAGTACTGACGCTGGAAACACCATATATTTT. Translated, it gives CASSTDAGNTIYF. The chain recombines TRBV12-3 or TRBV12-4 with TRBJ1-3; no clear D. The length of the CDR3 is 13 residues. Trimming removed 5 bases at V and 2 bases at J, with 7 bases between.